This record covers a single T cell receptor beta chain. The CDR3 sequence is 17 residues long. Germline V gene lookup returns CDR1 GTSNPN and CDR2 SVGIG (reference sequence). V was shortened by 2 bases and J by 8 bases, with 22 bases between the two germline ends. Clones were read by immunoSEQ multiplex PCR, and TCRdb kept only the in-frame ones, dropping some. The sample holds 200,000 to 250,000 clones, over 75% seen once. The data originate from a study of blood T cell repertoires in COVID-19. Across the study: Samples representing acute and convalescent COVID-19 were sourced from the United States, Italy and Spain. Sources were T cells, B-cell-depleted T cells, or PBMCs; the material itself was cDNA or gDNA.

Grouping used clinical history reported by participants in a survey and questionnaire. The source is a woman in her forties or fifties with acute COVID-19. This chain connects TRBV30 to TRBJ1-6; tentatively, D is TRBD1 (6 bases). The specimen was PBMCs or T cells enriched from blood (not recorded which). The DNA for the CDR3 is TGTGCCTGGAGTTCTGCTCATTCACTACGACAGGATTCACCCCTCCACTTT. It translates to CAWSSAHSLRQDSPLHF.